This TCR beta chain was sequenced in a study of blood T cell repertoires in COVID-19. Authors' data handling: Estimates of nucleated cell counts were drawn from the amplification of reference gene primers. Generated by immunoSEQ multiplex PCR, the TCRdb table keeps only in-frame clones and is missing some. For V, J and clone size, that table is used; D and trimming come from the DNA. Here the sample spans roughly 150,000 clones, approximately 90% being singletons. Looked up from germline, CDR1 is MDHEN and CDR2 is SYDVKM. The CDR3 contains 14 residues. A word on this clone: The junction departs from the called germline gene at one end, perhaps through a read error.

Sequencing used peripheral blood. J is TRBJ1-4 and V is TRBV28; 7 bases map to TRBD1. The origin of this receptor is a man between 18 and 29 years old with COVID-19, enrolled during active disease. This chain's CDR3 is CASRSDRPNEKLLF. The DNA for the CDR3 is TGTGCCAGCAGATCGGACAGGCCTAATGAAAAACTGCTTTTT.